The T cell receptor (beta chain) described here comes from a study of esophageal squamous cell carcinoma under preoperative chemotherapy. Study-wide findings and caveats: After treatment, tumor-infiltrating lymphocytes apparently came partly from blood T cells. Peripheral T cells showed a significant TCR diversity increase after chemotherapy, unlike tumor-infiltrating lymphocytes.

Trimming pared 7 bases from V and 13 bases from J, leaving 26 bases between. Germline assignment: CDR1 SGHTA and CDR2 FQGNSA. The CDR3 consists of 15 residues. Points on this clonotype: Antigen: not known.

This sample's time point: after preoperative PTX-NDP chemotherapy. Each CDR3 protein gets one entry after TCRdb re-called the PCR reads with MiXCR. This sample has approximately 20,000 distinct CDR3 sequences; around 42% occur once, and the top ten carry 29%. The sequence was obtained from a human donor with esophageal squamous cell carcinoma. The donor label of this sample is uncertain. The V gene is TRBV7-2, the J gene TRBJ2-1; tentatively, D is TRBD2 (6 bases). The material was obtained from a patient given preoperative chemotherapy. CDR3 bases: TGTGCCAGCACCACTTCGCGGGACTCCCAAGAGACCCAGTTCTTC. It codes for CASTTSRDSQETQFF.